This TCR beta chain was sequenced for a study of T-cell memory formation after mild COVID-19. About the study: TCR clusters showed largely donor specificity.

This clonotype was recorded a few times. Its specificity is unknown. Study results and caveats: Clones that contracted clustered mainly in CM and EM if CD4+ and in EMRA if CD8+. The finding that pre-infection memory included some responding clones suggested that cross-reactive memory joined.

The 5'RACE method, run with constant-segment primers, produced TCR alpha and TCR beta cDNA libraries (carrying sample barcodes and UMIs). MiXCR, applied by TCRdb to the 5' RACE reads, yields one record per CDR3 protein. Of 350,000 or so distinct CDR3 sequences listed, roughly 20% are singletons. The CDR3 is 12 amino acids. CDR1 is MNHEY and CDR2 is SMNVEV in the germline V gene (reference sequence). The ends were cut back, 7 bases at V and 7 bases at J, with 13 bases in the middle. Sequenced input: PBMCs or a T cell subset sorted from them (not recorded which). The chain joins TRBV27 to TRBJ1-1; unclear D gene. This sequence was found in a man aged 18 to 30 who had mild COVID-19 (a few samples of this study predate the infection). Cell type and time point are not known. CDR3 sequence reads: CASTPPVLEAFF. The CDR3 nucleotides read TGTGCCAGCACACCACCGGTCCTTGAAGCTTTCTTT.